This T cell receptor beta chain was observed in a study of Ad26.COV2.S vaccination and SARS-CoV-2 variants. Per germline, CDR1 SEHNR and CDR2 FQNEAQ (reference sequence). The CDR3 is 14 amino acids. V dropped 5 bases and J dropped 1; count of bases not matched to a gene: 4. Sequenced by immunoSEQ multiplex PCR; TCRdb stores in-frame clones only, minus some. The sample lists some 420,000 clones; roughly 88% were seen once. Indicated treatment: around 19 received Ad26.COV2.S at low or high dose, single or two shots; roughly 5 received placebo; per-sample allocation not given. Specimens were obtained on day 63 following the first vaccine or placebo injection.

Specimen: peripheral blood, collected in a trial of Ad26.COV2.S vaccine versus placebo. V is TRBV7-9 and J is TRBJ1-1, with 7 bases aligning to TRBD1. This sequence was found in a person aged 18-60 years who received the Ad26.COV2.S COVID-19 vaccine or a placebo. The CDR3 region is CASSATGENTEAFF. The CDR3 DNA reads as TGTGCCAGCAGCGCAACAGGGGAGAACACTGAAGCTTTCTTT.